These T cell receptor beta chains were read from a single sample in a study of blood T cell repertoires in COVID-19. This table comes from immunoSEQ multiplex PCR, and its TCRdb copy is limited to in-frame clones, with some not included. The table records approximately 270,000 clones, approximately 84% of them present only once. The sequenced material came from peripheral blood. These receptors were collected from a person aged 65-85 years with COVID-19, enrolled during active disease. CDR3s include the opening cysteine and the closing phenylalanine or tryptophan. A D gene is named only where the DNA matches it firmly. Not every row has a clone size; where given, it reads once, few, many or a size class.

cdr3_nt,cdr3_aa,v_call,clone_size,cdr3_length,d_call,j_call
TGCGCCAGCAGCCATCGGGGGGTACACGAATCACAGTCCGGCTACACCTTC,CASSHRGVHESQSGYTF,TRBV4-3,-,17,-,TRBJ1-2
TGTGCCAGCAGCCAAATCAGGGGAGAGACCCAGTACTTC,CASSQIRGETQYF,TRBV14,-,13,-,TRBJ2-5
TGTGCCAGTAGTATTAAGGGACTCTCTGGAAACACCATATATTTT,CASSIKGLSGNTIYF,TRBV19,-,15,-,TRBJ1-3
TGTGCCAGCAGTGACAGCAGGCCGGACACTGAAGCTTTCTTT,CASSDSRPDTEAFF,TRBV2,-,14,-,TRBJ1-1
TGTGCCATCAGTGGAGAGGGCTTCTATGGCTACACCTTC,CAISGEGFYGYTF,TRBV10-3,-,13,-,TRBJ1-2
TGTGCCAGCAGCTTATTCAGGGGGTCGGCCGAGACCCAGTACTTC,CASSLFRGSAETQYF,TRBV7-2,-,15,TRBD1,TRBJ2-5
TGTGCCAGCAGTGTACTAACGAGGAATTCACCCCTCCACTTT,CASSVLTRNSPLHF,TRBV25-1,-,14,-,TRBJ1-6
TGTGCAAGTCGCCGCGATGAGTTCTCGGAGCTGTATTTT,CASRRDEFSELYF,TRBV12-2,-,13,-,TRBJ2-3
TGTGCCAGCTCACTTGGGAGGGACCGAGATCAGCCCCAGCATTTT,CASSLGRDRDQPQHF,TRBV18,once,15,-,TRBJ1-5
TGTGCCAGCAGGCGGGAGGTGGGGTACTACGAGCAGTACTTC,CASRREVGYYEQYF,TRBV4-2,-,14,TRBD2,TRBJ2-7
TGTGCCAGTAGTCAGGGGGCCTGGAACACTGAAGCTTTCTTT,CASSQGAWNTEAFF,TRBV19,-,14,TRBD1,TRBJ1-1
TGCGCCAGCAGCCAGACAGGGAACACCGGGGAGCTGTTTTTT,CASSQTGNTGELFF,TRBV5-1,-,14,-,TRBJ2-2
TGTGCGATCAGTGAGTCGAGTGGTTCCCGTCTGGCGACATTAGCGGGAAATACGCAGTATTTT,CAISESSGSRLATLAGNTQYF,TRBV10-3,-,21,TRBD2,TRBJ2-3
TGTGCCAGCAGTGCCTGGCTAGCGGGAACCGGGGAGCTGTTTTTT,CASSAWLAGTGELFF,TRBV27,-,15,TRBD2,TRBJ2-2
TGTGCCAGTAGTGCCCGAGGGGACAGGGGCAGCGGCTACACCTTC,CASSARGDRGSGYTF,TRBV19,-,15,TRBD1,TRBJ1-2
TGTGCCAGCAGTGAGATGAGCCCCGACAGGGGTGGCTACACCTTC,CASSEMSPDRGGYTF,TRBV6-1,-,15,TRBD1,TRBJ1-2
TGTGCCAGCAGGAACAGGGGTCAGGGTGAAAAACTGTTTTTT,CASRNRGQGEKLFF,TRBV28,-,14,TRBD1,TRBJ1-4
TGCAGCGCCCAGGGGGCGAGGGCTAATGAAAAACTGTTTTTT,CSAQGARANEKLFF,TRBV29-1,few,14,TRBD1,TRBJ1-4
TGTGCCAGCAGCCGGACAGGGAGGGATACGCAGTATTTT,CASSRTGRDTQYF,TRBV28,-,13,TRBD1,TRBJ2-3
TGTGCCAGCAGTCGGGACAGACGCTACGAGCAGTACTTC,CASSRDRRYEQYF,TRBV12-3/TRBV12-4,-,13,TRBD1,TRBJ2-7
TGTGCCAGCAGCTTAAACCCCGTGATCGGGGGGCTCACAGATACGCAGTATTTT,CASSLNPVIGGLTDTQYF,TRBV7-9,-,18,-,TRBJ2-3
TGTGCCAGTAGTGCTACAGGGGACAACTATGGCTACACCTTC,CASSATGDNYGYTF,TRBV19,-,14,TRBD1,TRBJ1-2
TGTGCCAGCAGTCCGGGGACAGGGCCGAGAAAACTGTTTTTT,CASSPGTGPRKLFF,TRBV27,-,14,TRBD1,TRBJ1-4
TGTGCCAGCAGTTCCGGGACTAGAGGGGAGCAGTACTTC,CASSSGTRGEQYF,TRBV6-5,once,13,TRBD2,TRBJ2-7
TGCGCCAGCAGCCAAGCGGGATTCCCCGGGGCCTACGAGCAGTACTTC,CASSQAGFPGAYEQYF,TRBV4-1,-,16,-,TRBJ2-7
TGTGCCAGCAGACCGGGACATCTCTATGGCTACACCTTC,CASRPGHLYGYTF,TRBV7-9,-,13,-,TRBJ1-2
TGTGCCAGCAGCTCCGGGACAGGGAAGATTGAAGGCTACACCTTC,CASSSGTGKIEGYTF,TRBV5-4,-,15,TRBD1,TRBJ1-2
TGTGCCAGCAGCGGACAGGGAAAGGGCAATCAGCCCCAGCATTTT,CASSGQGKGNQPQHF,TRBV6-5,-,15,TRBD1,TRBJ1-5
TGCGCCAGCAGCTTACGGGGTGGCTCCTACGAGCAGTACTTC,CASSLRGGSYEQYF,TRBV5-1,-,14,-,TRBJ2-7
TGTGCCAGCAGCTTAGGATGGACAGACAAAAACATTCAGTACTTC,CASSLGWTDKNIQYF,TRBV11-2,-,15,-,TRBJ2-4
TGCGCCAGCAGCACCGACGGGAGAGCCACAGATACGCAGTATTTT,CASSTDGRATDTQYF,TRBV5-1,-,15,-,TRBJ2-3
TGTGCCAGCAGTTACCTTCTGGTGGGGGGGCGTAATGAGCAGTTCTTC,CASSYLLVGGRNEQFF,TRBV6-5,-,16,-,TRBJ2-1
TGTGCCAGCAGCTTAGAGTCAGCATCGGGCTCCTACAATGAGCAGTTCTTC,CASSLESASGSYNEQFF,TRBV7-2,-,17,-,TRBJ2-1
TGTGCCAGCAGTTATCCGGCCGGGGAGACCGGGGAGCTGTTTTTT,CASSYPAGETGELFF,TRBV6-6,-,15,-,TRBJ2-2
TGTGCCAGCAGTGGAGCGGGCGGGCGTACGCAGTATTTT,CASSGAGGRTQYF,TRBV28,once,13,-,TRBJ2-3